These T cell receptor beta chains were read from a single sample in a study of blood T cells in healthy people across ages. TCRdb reprocessed the 5' RACE reads with MiXCR, giving one entry per CDR3 protein. The profile shows hundreds of thousands of distinct CDR3 sequences, about half of them singletons. Source material: blood. These receptor sequences come from a woman in her sixties in good health. The CDR3 runs from the conserved cysteine through the conserved F or W. The order of the fields is J gene, clone size, D gene, V gene, CDR3 length, CDR3 protein, CDR3 DNA. The D gene is left open where the match is weak. Some rows mark clone size as missing; the rest say once, few, many or name a class of expanded clone.

TRBJ2-1,.,TRBD2,TRBV20-1,16,CSARVASGRSNNEQFF,TGCAGTGCTAGAGTGGCTAGCGGGAGAAGCAACAATGAGCAGTTCTTC
TRBJ2-7,.,.,TRBV28,15,CASSPLEVFSYEQYF,TGTGCCAGCAGTCCTCTTGAGGTATTCTCCTACGAGCAGTACTTC
TRBJ1-1,.,.,TRBV28,11,CASILGTEAFF,TGTGCCAGCATCCTAGGCACTGAAGCTTTCTTT
TRBJ2-7,many,.,TRBV7-2,14,CASSSSRSSYEQYF,TGTGCCAGCAGCTCAAGCCGAAGCTCCTACGAGCAGTACTTC
TRBJ1-5,once,.,TRBV7-6,15,CASSLLTGFGQPQHF,TGTGCCAGCAGTTTACTTACAGGGTTCGGTCAGCCCCAGCATTTT
TRBJ2-7,.,.,TRBV7-2,14,CASSLVGATYEQYF,TGTGCCAGCAGCTTAGTGGGGGCTACCTACGAGCAGTACTTC
TRBJ2-3,few,.,TRBV5-1,13,CASSPEPSGTQYF,TGCGCCAGCAGCCCGGAACCCTCCGGTACGCAGTATTTT
TRBJ2-7,few,TRBD2,TRBV20-1,17,CSARRGTSGSSIYEQYF,TGCAGTGCTAGACGGGGGACTAGCGGGAGCTCCATCTACGAGCAGTACTTC
TRBJ2-4,.,TRBD2,TRBV7-2,15,CASSWNLAGGGIQYF,TGTGCCAGCAGCTGGAACCTAGCGGGGGGAGGGATTCAGTACTTC
TRBJ2-1,many,TRBD1,TRBV27,16,CASSPFRGLWYNEQFF,TGTGCCAGCAGCCCTTTCAGGGGGCTCTGGTACAATGAGCAGTTCTTC
TRBJ2-7,.,.,TRBV6-1,13,CASGGSGPYEQYF,TGTGCCAGCGGAGGTAGCGGACCCTACGAGCAGTACTTC
TRBJ2-1,.,TRBD1,TRBV20-1,15,CSARGYGTGGNEQFF,TGCAGTGCTAGAGGGTACGGGACAGGTGGCAATGAGCAGTTCTTC
TRBJ2-3,.,TRBD2,TRBV29-1,14,CSSWGLAGGDTQYF,TGCAGCTCATGGGGACTAGCGGGGGGAGATACGCAGTATTTT
TRBJ2-7,many,TRBD2,TRBV7-2,14,CASSRLAGRYEQYF,TGTGCCAGCAGCCGACTAGCGGGACGCTACGAGCAGTACTTC
TRBJ2-5,few,.,TRBV27,15,CATAFGGMGQETQYF,TGTGCCACCGCCTTCGGGGGTATGGGCCAAGAGACCCAGTACTTC
TRBJ2-2,.,.,TRBV5-5,18,CASSSLAWGSNGTGELFF,TGTGCCAGCAGCTCTTTAGCGTGGGGGTCGAATGGCACCGGGGAGCTGTTTTTT
TRBJ2-7,.,TRBD2,TRBV20-1,14,CSASPSGIGYEQYF,TGCAGTGCTAGCCCTAGCGGGATCGGCTACGAGCAGTACTTC
TRBJ1-4,.,TRBD1,TRBV7-2,15,CASSFGTDSNEKLFF,TGTGCCAGCAGCTTCGGGACAGACTCTAATGAAAAACTGTTTTTT
TRBJ2-3,.,.,TRBV4-3,17,CASSQGVGGKFTDTQYF,TGCGCCAGCAGCCAAGGTGTTGGCGGGAAATTCACAGATACGCAGTATTTT
TRBJ2-1,.,.,TRBV4-3,14,CASSQRTIRGEQFF,TGCGCCAGCAGCCAGAGGACTATTCGGGGTGAGCAGTTCTTC
TRBJ2-3,.,.,TRBV29-1,13,CSVTTGSTDTQYF,TGCAGCGTCACCACAGGGAGCACAGATACGCAGTATTTT
TRBJ2-3,few,.,TRBV27,21,CASSRPLFLGLADLRTDTQYF,TGTGCCAGCAGCCGACCTTTATTCTTGGGGTTAGCGGACCTTCGCACAGATACGCAGTATTTT
TRBJ2-7,many,.,TRBV7-2,12,CASSPDRYEQYF,TGTGCCAGCAGTCCAGACAGATACGAGCAGTACTTC
TRBJ2-1,.,.,TRBV5-6,14,CASSLLSGNNEQFF,TGTGCCAGCAGCTTACTTTCGGGGAACAATGAGCAGTTCTTC
TRBJ2-1,.,TRBD2,TRBV25-1,15,CASSNPGLALDEQFF,TGTGCCAGCAGCAATCCGGGACTAGCGCTGGATGAGCAGTTCTTC
TRBJ1-6,.,TRBD1,TRBV4-2,14,CASSAGTGESPLHF,TGTGCCAGCAGCGCCGGGACAGGGGAATCACCCCTCCACTTT
TRBJ2-3,.,TRBD2,TRBV12-3/TRBV12-4,15,CASSPPSGRSDTQYF,TGTGCCAGCAGCCCGCCGAGCGGGAGGTCAGATACGCAGTATTTT
TRBJ1-6,.,.,TRBV9,14,CASSVESMDSPLHF,TGTGCCAGCAGCGTAGAGAGTATGGATTCACCCCTCCACTTT
TRBJ2-1,.,TRBD2,TRBV6-1,17,CASNRGRLAGDLNEQFF,TGTGCCAGCAACCGAGGGCGGCTAGCGGGAGATCTGAATGAGCAGTTCTTC
TRBJ2-7,.,TRBD1,TRBV5-1,14,CATGTGNSYNEQYF,TGCGCAACCGGGACAGGTAATTCCTACAATGAGCAGTACTTC
TRBJ2-6,once,TRBD1,TRBV7-2,15,CASSARGPGANVLTF,TGTGCCAGCAGCGCGAGGGGGCCTGGGGCCAACGTCCTGACTTTC
TRBJ2-7,.,TRBD2,TRBV20-1,14,CSASAQGTNYEQYF,TGCAGTGCTAGTGCGCAAGGGACTAACTACGAGCAGTACTTC
TRBJ2-3,many,TRBD2,TRBV7-3,17,CASSSFGTSGSANTQYF,TGTGCCAGCAGCTCATTTGGGACTAGCGGGAGCGCAAATACGCAGTATTTT
TRBJ1-1,.,.,TRBV29-1,10,CSAGDIEAFF,TGCAGCGCTGGGGACATTGAAGCTTTCTTT
TRBJ2-7,few,.,TRBV5-1,13,CASSFDGTYEQYF,TGCGCCAGCAGCTTTGACGGAACCTACGAGCAGTACTTC
TRBJ2-1,.,.,TRBV10-3,12,CATGHTYNEQFF,TGTGCCACGGGACATACTTACAATGAGCAGTTCTTC
TRBJ2-3,.,.,TRBV15,15,CATTRQERSTDTQYF,TGTGCCACCACCCGACAGGAACGTAGCACAGATACGCAGTATTTT
TRBJ2-7,few,TRBD2,TRBV12-3/TRBV12-4,17,CASSLELRLAGTYEQYF,TGTGCCAGCAGTTTAGAACTCAGGCTAGCGGGAACCTACGAGCAGTACTTC
TRBJ2-5,.,.,TRBV29-1,13,CSVETRGKETQYF,TGCAGCGTTGAAACGAGAGGGAAAGAGACCCAGTACTTC
TRBJ2-3,.,.,TRBV20-1,14,CSASMGFITDTQYF,TGCAGTGCTAGTATGGGTTTTATTACAGATACGCAGTATTTT
TRBJ2-7,.,.,TRBV5-6,15,CASTEQSQSPYEQYF,TGTGCCAGCACCGAGCAGTCGCAGAGCCCTTACGAGCAGTACTTC
TRBJ2-7,.,.,TRBV20-1,14,CSARDLRTTKGQYF,TGCAGTGCTAGAGATCTGAGGACCACAAAGGGACAGTACTTC
TRBJ2-1,.,.,TRBV5-1,15,CASSLYAGSYNEQFF,TGCGCCAGCAGCTTATACGCGGGATCCTACAATGAGCAGTTCTTC
TRBJ2-1,.,.,TRBV20-1,14,CSARKDRSYNEQFF,TGCAGTGCTAGAAAGGACAGATCCTACAATGAGCAGTTCTTC
TRBJ1-2,.,TRBD1,TRBV18,15,CASSPGTGARCGYTF,TGTGCCAGCTCACCAGGGACAGGGGCTCGCTGTGGCTACACCTTC
TRBJ1-2,.,.,TRBV5-1,12,CASKGEGRGYTF,TGCGCCAGCAAGGGGGAAGGACGGGGCTACACCTTC
TRBJ2-1,.,.,TRBV5-1,17,CASSLVGAWSSYNEQFF,TGCGCCAGCAGCTTGGTCGGGGCGTGGAGCTCCTACAATGAGCAGTTCTTC
TRBJ2-1,.,.,TRBV4-2,20,CASSQDPPGLSSGAQGEQFF,TGTGCCAGCAGCCAAGACCCCCCGGGTTTGAGTAGCGGCGCCCAGGGTGAGCAGTTCTTC